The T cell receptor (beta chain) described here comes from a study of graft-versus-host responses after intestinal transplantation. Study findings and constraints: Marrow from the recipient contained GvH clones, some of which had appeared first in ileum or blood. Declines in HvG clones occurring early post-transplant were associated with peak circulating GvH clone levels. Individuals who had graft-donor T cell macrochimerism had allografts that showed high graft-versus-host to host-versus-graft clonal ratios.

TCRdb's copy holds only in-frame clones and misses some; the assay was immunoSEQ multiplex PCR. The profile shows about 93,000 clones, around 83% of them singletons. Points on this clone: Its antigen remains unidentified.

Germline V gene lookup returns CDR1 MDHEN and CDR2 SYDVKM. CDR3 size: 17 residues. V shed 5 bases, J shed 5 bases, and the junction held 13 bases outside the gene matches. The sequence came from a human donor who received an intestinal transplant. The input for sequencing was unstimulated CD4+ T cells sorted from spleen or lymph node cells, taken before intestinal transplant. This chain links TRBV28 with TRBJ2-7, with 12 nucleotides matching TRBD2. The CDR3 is CASSSWTSGKGADEQYF. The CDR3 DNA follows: TGTGCCAGCAGTAGCTGGACTAGCGGGAAGGGGGCGGACGAGCAGTACTTC.